These 18 T cell receptor beta chains share one sample of origin, sequenced in a study of shared clonotypes between healthy human individuals. The data were produced by immunoSEQ multiplex PCR, yet TCRdb's version contains in-frame clones alone and is incomplete. The data hold some 2,400,000 clones, with approximately 96% observed a single time. The material sequenced was naive CD4+ T cells sorted from blood. Subset here: CD45RA+ positively selected. These receptors were obtained from a man between 18 and 29 years old in good health.

V gene TRBV5-1 combines with J gene TRBJ2-1; TRBD1 aligns across 7 bases. This CDR3 spans 15 amino acids. Losses at the gene ends were 3 bases for V and 3 bases for J; bases not matched to a gene: 6. In germline, CDR1 is SGHRS, CDR2 YFSETQ. The CDR3 spells CASSSGQAYYNEQFF. The CDR3 DNA is TGCGCCAGCAGCTCAGGACAGGCATACTACAATGAGCAGTTCTTC.

The genes are TRBV6-4 and TRBJ2-2, with D uncertain. The CDR3 consists of 14 residues. Deletions cut 4 bases from V and 5 bases from J, with 11 bases between. Germline loops: CDR1 MRHNA, CDR2 SNTAGT. The CDR3 protein is CASSAAGGTGELFF. In DNA, the CDR3 is TGTGCCAGCAGTGCGGCAGGTGGGACCGGGGAGCTGTTTTTT.

This rearrangement joins TRBV7-9 to TRBJ2-7; D may be TRBD2 (5 bases). Germline V lookup: CDR1 SEHNR, CDR2 FQNEAQ (reference sequence). The length of the CDR3 is 14 residues. Trimming stripped 1 base from V and 3 bases from J, with 10 bases between. This CDR3 reads CASSLEGLDYEQYF. CDR3 nucleotide sequence: TGTGCCAGCAGCTTAGAAGGACTCGACTACGAGCAGTACTTC.

This chain uses TRBV11-2 with TRBJ2-5, with 12 bases that match TRBD2. Trimming at V came to 1 base and at J to 5 bases, leaving 5 bases not matched to a gene. This CDR3 is 16 amino acids long. Germline V CDR1 and CDR2: SGHAT, FQNNGV. The CDR3 nucleotides read TGTGCCAGCAGCTTAGGGCTAGCGGGGGGGCTTGAGACCCAGTACTTC. It translates to CASSLGLAGGLETQYF.

The genes are TRBV4-3 and TRBJ1-1; a weak D match, TRBD1 (6 bases). Germline CDR1 LGHNA, CDR2 YSLEER. CDR3 length: 15 amino acids. Trimming removed 1 base from V and 3 bases from J, with 12 bases in between. CDR3 DNA: TGCGCCAGCAGCCAAGCTACAGGGAGGTACACTGAAGCTTTCTTT. Its translation is CASSQATGRYTEAFF.

A single count supports this clone. The chain carries TRBV5-1 and TRBJ1-1, with D possibly being TRBD1 (6 bases). Per the germline V gene, CDR1 is SGHRS and CDR2 is YFSETQ. Trimming removed 0 bases at V and 4 bases at J, with 13 bases between. This CDR3 spans 15 amino acids. For the CDR3, the DNA is TGCGCCAGCAGCTTGGATCCCGCAGGGGCCACTGAAGCTTTCTTT. The encoded protein is CASSLDPAGATEAFF.

The chain combines TRBV27 with TRBJ2-1; TRBD2 might be the D (5 bases). Trimming removed 6 bases from V and 0 bases from J, with 12 bases in between. CDR1 MNHEY and CDR2 SMNVEV come from the germline V gene (reference sequence). The CDR3 contains 15 residues. The CDR3 region is CASRSGLSSYNEQFF. DNA of the CDR3: TGTGCCAGCAGATCCGGACTCAGCTCCTACAATGAGCAGTTCTTC.

The chain recombines TRBV6-5 with TRBJ1-2; D is ambiguous. CDR1 and CDR2 from the germline V gene are MNHEY and SVGAGI. This CDR3 comprises 12 residues. With 5 bases removed from V and 2 bases from J, the gap between germline ends came to 6 bases. Here the CDR3 reads CASSQKNYGYTF. DNA of the CDR3: TGTGCCAGCAGTCAGAAGAACTATGGCTACACCTTC.

A word on this clone: Within the sample, other DNA sequences also encode this same CDR3. This chain connects TRBV5-1 to TRBJ2-7; TRBD1 matches at 7 bases. This CDR3 is 14 amino acids long. V gave up 5 bases and J gave up 2 bases; unmatched junction bases: 7. Germline CDR1 is SGHRS and CDR2 is YFSETQ. Here the CDR3 DNA reads TGCGCCAGCAGTCCCGGGACAGTGGCCTACGAGCAGTACTTC. This gives the protein CASSPGTVAYEQYF.

This clone showed up just once. The genes are TRBV27 and TRBJ1-6; D perhaps matches TRBD1 (6 bases). The CDR3 is 17 residues long. CDR1 and CDR2 (germline): MNHEY, SMNVEV (reference sequence). Trimming removed 2 bases from V and 4 bases from J, with 15 bases in between. CDR3 amino acids: CASSLLPPDSYNSPLHF. CDR3 sequence (DNA): TGTGCCAGCAGTTTACTACCCCCGGACAGTTATAATTCACCCCTCCACTTT.

As regards this clone: Other DNA sequences from this sample encode an identical CDR3 as well. The V gene is TRBV6-6, the J gene TRBJ2-2; D is ambiguous. Trimming cost V 5 bases and J 5 bases, with 6 bases left between them. The CDR3 is 12 amino acids. CDR1 is MNHNY, CDR2 SVGAGI, per germline (reference sequence). The CDR3 DNA sequence: TGTGCCAGCAGTAGTCCGACCGGGGAGCTGTTTTTT. Translation gives CASSSPTGELFF.

Note on this clone: This sample includes further DNA sequences coding for the same CDR3. The rearrangement links TRBV18 to TRBJ2-7; D not certain. The CDR3 is 12 amino acids. Per the germline V gene, CDR1 is KGHSH and CDR2 is LQKENI. V gave up 4 bases and J gave up 2 bases, with 6 bases separating them. The CDR3 sequence: CASSQGPYEQYF. CDR3 bases: TGTGCCAGCTCACAGGGCCCCTACGAGCAGTACTTC.

This chain connects TRBV6-6 to TRBJ1-1, with TRBD1 matching 7 bases. CDR1 is MNHNY, CDR2 SVGAGI, per germline (reference sequence). The V gene end was trimmed by 5 bases and the J gene end by 1 base; junction bases not matched to a gene: 4. The CDR3 is made up of 14 amino acids. Here the CDR3 DNA reads TGTGCCAGCAGTGCCAGGGGGGGGAACACTGAAGCTTTCTTT. This codes for CASSARGGNTEAFF.

The count of this clone is one. The chain is built from TRBV4-1 and TRBJ2-5; D is uncertain. Germline V lookup: CDR1 MGHRA, CDR2 YSYEKL. The V and J ends lost 1 base and 7 bases respectively, with 10 bases between them. There are 13 residues in the CDR3. The CDR3 coding sequence is TGCGCCAGCAGCCAAGCCTGGCGCGGGACCCAGTACTTC. It codes for CASSQAWRGTQYF.

This chain uses TRBV18 with TRBJ2-1, with 11 bases that match TRBD2. The CDR3 spans 15 residues. Germline V CDR1 and CDR2: KGHSH, LQKENI. The junction had 4 bases not matched to a gene; V was cut back by 4 bases and J by 5 bases. CDR3 amino acids: CASSLGLAVNNEQFF. The CDR3 coding sequence is TGTGCCAGCTCACTGGGACTAGCGGTTAACAATGAGCAGTTCTTC. The full variable domain, in which reference TRBV18 and TRBJ2-1 provide the parts outside the CDR3, is NAGVMQNPRHLVRRRGQEARLRCSPMKGHSHVYWYRQLPEEGLKFMVYLQKENIIDESGMPKERFSAEFPKEGPSILRIQQVVRGDSAAYFCASSLGLAVNNEQFFGPGTRLTVL.

This chain connects TRBV5-1 to TRBJ2-3; D remains unclear. The germline gives CDR1 SGHRS, CDR2 YFSETQ. V lost 2 bases, J lost 6 bases, and 13 bases lay in between. The CDR3 spans 14 residues. In DNA form, the CDR3 reads TGCGCCAGCAGCTTCGGCAGGTCCTTGGATACGCAGTATTTT. It is translated as CASSFGRSLDTQYF.

This clone was counted once. The CDR3 region has the DNA TGTGCCAGCAGTCTATTCCCGCGGAGCTACACCTTC. It encodes CASSLFPRSYTF. V is TRBV28 and J is TRBJ1-2, with no clear D. The V gene's germline CDR1 is MDHEN and CDR2 SYDVKM. Trimming left V 5 bases short and J 9 bases short, with 13 bases between. This CDR3 has 12 amino acids.

The chain carries TRBV29-1 and TRBJ1-5; D is ambiguous. Between the trimmed V and J ends, which lost 4 bases and 0 bases, there was a span of 7 bases. The CDR3 has 13 residues. CDR1 and CDR2 (germline): SQVTM, ANQGSEA. The CDR3 loop reads CSVAQSSNQPQHF. The CDR3 DNA follows: TGCAGCGTTGCGCAGTCTAGCAATCAGCCCCAGCATTTT. Together with reference TRBV29-1 and TRBJ1-5, the CDR3 gives the full variable domain: SAVISQKPSRDICQRGTSLTIQCQVDSQVTMMFWYRQQPGQSLTLIATANQGSEATYESGFVIDKFPISRPNLTFSTLTVSNMSPEDSSIYLCSVAQSSNQPQHFGDGTRLSIL.